One and the same sample provided the 24 T cell receptor beta chains below, sequenced in a study of cytomegalovirus exposure and HLA in healthy donors. This PCR relied on a set of 60 Vbeta primers and 13 Jbeta primers. Clones were read by immunoSEQ multiplex PCR, and TCRdb kept only the in-frame ones, dropping some. The repertoire holds some 150,000 clones, over 75% seen once, with 0.66% in the top ten. The specimen was PBMCs. Source of these receptors: a male donor in good health and CMV-seronegative.

The chain combines TRBV4-1 with TRBJ2-7; D might be TRBD1 (6 bases). The V end lost 1 base, the J end lost 5 bases, and 15 bases lay between the germline ends. Germline lookup yields CDR1 MGHRA and CDR2 YSYEKL. CDR3 size: 15 residues. The CDR3 nucleotides read TGCGCCAGCAGCCAAGGGGGGCAGGGGCGGCACGAGCAGTACTTC. This gives the protein CASSQGGQGRHEQYF.

The chain combines TRBV7-9 with TRBJ1-4; tentatively, D is TRBD1 (5 bases). Trimming pared 2 bases from V and 3 bases from J, leaving 7 bases between. Germline V gene lookup returns CDR1 SEHNR and CDR2 FQNEAQ (reference sequence). This CDR3 is 14 amino acids long. The CDR3 nucleotides are TGTGCCAGCAGCTTAAGACAGTCTAATGAAAAACTGTTTTTT. Translated, it gives CASSLRQSNEKLFF.

On this clone itself: Other DNA sequences in the same sample also yield this CDR3. The chain recombines TRBV7-9 with TRBJ1-5; a possible D gene is TRBD1 (5 bases). This CDR3 is built from 14 residues. From germline, CDR1 is SEHNR and CDR2 FQNEAQ (reference sequence). Trimming shortened V by 3 bases and J by 2 bases, and 8 bases separated the two germline ends. CDR3 DNA sequence: TGTGCCAGCAGCTTGACGGGGGGCAATCAGCCCCAGCATTTT. This encodes CASSLTGGNQPQHF. Looking up the rest from reference TRBV7-9 and TRBJ1-5 gives the full variable domain: DTGVSQNPRHKITKRGQNVTFRCDPISEHNRLYWYRQTLGQGPEFLTYFQNEAQLEKSRLLSDRFSAERPKGSFSTLEIQRTEQGDSAMYLCASSLTGGNQPQHFGDGTRLSIL.

The chain recombines TRBV29-1 with TRBJ2-7; 16 bases agree with TRBD2. The CDR3 is 12 residues long. Germline assignment: CDR1 SQVTM and CDR2 ANQGSEA. The trim removed 7 bases at V and 8 bases at J, leaving 2 bases unmatched. In DNA form, the CDR3 reads TGCAGCGCGGGACTAGCGGGAGGGCAGCAGTACTTC. It translates to CSAGLAGGQQYF.

The V and J genes are TRBV6-5 and TRBJ2-1; 8 bases map to TRBD2. Trimming cost V 2 bases and J 5 bases; bases outside gene matches: 2. The CDR3 runs 14 residues. CDR1 and CDR2 from the germline V gene are MNHEY and SVGAGI. As DNA, the CDR3 is TGTGCCAGCAGTTACGGCGGGGGGCACAATGAGCAGTTCTTC. Translation: CASSYGGGHNEQFF.

The chain joins TRBV4-3 to TRBJ2-1; maybe TRBD2 (6 bases). V lost 1 base, J lost 4 bases, and 14 bases lay in between. Germline V gene lookup returns CDR1 LGHNA and CDR2 YSLEER. CDR3 length: 16 amino acids. CDR3 in amino acids: CASSQVGGGDYNEQFF. CDR3 bases: TGCGCCAGCAGCCAAGTCGGGGGAGGAGATTACAATGAGCAGTTCTTC.

The chain recombines TRBV29-1 with TRBJ2-7; D is perhaps TRBD1 (6 bases). The CDR3 contains 14 residues. V was cut by 6 bases and J by 0 bases, with 15 bases left in between. In germline, CDR1 is SQVTM, CDR2 ANQGSEA. CDR3 sequence: CSVGDTAYSYEQYF. The CDR3, as DNA: TGCAGCGTGGGGGACACCGCTTACTCCTACGAGCAGTACTTC.

V is TRBV7-8 and J is TRBJ1-5; 9 bases map to TRBD1. The germline gives CDR1 SGHVS, CDR2 FQNEAQ. V trimming: 5 bases; J trimming: 4 bases; junction bases outside the gene matches: 9. The CDR3 loop spans 16 amino acids. The CDR3 loop reads CASSAIGTGRNQPQHF. As DNA, the CDR3 is TGTGCCAGCAGCGCCATAGGGACAGGGAGAAATCAGCCCCAGCATTTT. Filled out from reference TRBV7-8 and TRBJ1-5, the complete variable domain reads GAGVSQSPRYKVAKRGQDVALRCDPISGHVSLFWYQQALGQGPEFLTYFQNEAQLDKSGLPSDRFFAERPEGSVSTLKIQRTQQEDSAVYLCASSAIGTGRNQPQHFGDGTRLSIL.

The chain is built from TRBV2 and TRBJ1-1; perhaps TRBD1 as D (5 bases). Trimming shortened V by 8 bases and J by 0 bases, and 10 bases separated the two germline ends. The CDR3 extends over 13 amino acids. CDR1 and CDR2 from the germline V gene are SNHLY and FYNNEI. CDR3 in amino acids: CASRQIMNTEAFF. CDR3 DNA: TGTGCCAGCCGACAGATCATGAACACTGAAGCTTTCTTT.

This clone was recorded a few times. The chain employs TRBV25-1 and TRBJ2-7, with 10 bases fitting TRBD2. CDR3 size: 15 residues. Per germline, CDR1 MGHDK and CDR2 SYGVNS. The junction had 6 bases not matched to a gene; V was cut back by 3 bases and J by 4 bases. The CDR3 nucleotides are TGTGCCAGCAGTGAGGATACTAGCGGGACGTACGAGCAGTACTTC. As protein: CASSEDTSGTYEQYF.

The J gene is TRBJ1-1, the V gene TRBV30, with unresolved D. The CDR3 runs to 13 residues. V lost 0 bases, J lost 2 bases, and 7 bases lay in between. CDR1 and CDR2 (germline): GTSNPN, SVGIG (reference sequence). For the CDR3, the DNA is TGTGCCTGGAGTGTGGCAAGAAACACTGAAGCTTTCTTT. It specifies CAWSVARNTEAFF.

CDR3 amino acids: CASSKVNRGACGGYTF. The CDR3 nucleotides read TGTGCCAGCAGCAAAGTAAACAGGGGCGCTTGCGGTGGCTACACCTTC. The chain combines TRBV21-1 with TRBJ1-2; the D call TRBD1 from the table was never checked on the DNA. TRBV21-1 is classified as a pseudogene. This CDR3 has 16 amino acids.

This sequence joins TRBV5-1 and TRBJ1-2; 8 nucleotides line up with TRBD1. The length of the CDR3 is 14 residues. Germline loops: CDR1 SGHRS, CDR2 YFSETQ. Losses at the gene ends were 2 bases for V and 4 bases for J; bases not matched to a gene: 4. This chain's CDR3 is CASSLQGEGYGYTF. CDR3 coding DNA: TGCGCCAGCAGCTTACAGGGGGAGGGCTATGGCTACACCTTC.

This sequence joins TRBV15 and TRBJ2-7, with 8 bases identical to TRBD1. Germline CDR1 reads LNHNV; CDR2 reads YYDKDF (reference sequence). This CDR3 has 13 amino acids. Germline trimming cut 6 bases from V and 0 bases from J; bases unmatched to any gene: 1. The CDR3: CATRDRDSYEQYF. DNA of the CDR3: TGTGCCACCAGGGACAGGGACTCCTACGAGCAGTACTTC. The full variable domain, with the rest looked up from reference TRBV15 and TRBJ2-7, is DAMVIQNPRYQVTQFGKPVTLSCSQTLNHNVMYWYQQKSSQAPKLLFHYYDKDFNNEADTPDNFQSRRPNTSFCFLDIRSPGLGDTAMYLCATRDRDSYEQYFGPGTRLTVT.

The CDR3: CASSQGARSEKLFF. The CDR3 nucleotides read TGTGCCAGCAGTCAGGGGGCACGAAGTGAAAAACTGTTTTTT. The gene calls are TRBV6-1 and TRBJ1-4; 8 bases align to TRBD1. V was clipped by 5 bases and J by 7 bases; unmatched bases: 6. Germline CDR1 MNHNS, CDR2 SASEGT. CDR3 length: 14 residues.

The CDR3 sequence is CASSLALDRGTKETQYF. In nucleotides, the CDR3 is TGTGCCAGCAGCTTAGCCCTGGACAGGGGTACCAAAGAGACCCAGTACTTC. The chain couples TRBV7-2 to TRBJ2-5; TRBD1 matches 9 bases. V dropped 0 bases and J dropped 3; count of bases not matched to a gene: 8. The CDR3 length is 17 residues. The germline V gene has CDR1 SGHTA and CDR2 FQGNSA.

This clone was seen just once. The chain links TRBV6-5 to TRBJ2-2; D uncertain. V dropped 6 bases and J dropped 0 bases, with 8 bases sitting between them. The CDR3 runs 14 residues. The germline gives CDR1 MNHEY, CDR2 SVGAGI. The CDR3 region is CASRRFSNTGELFF. DNA of the CDR3: TGTGCCAGCAGGCGGTTTTCGAACACCGGGGAGCTGTTTTTT.

This clone was seen once. V usage is TRBV21-1 and J usage is TRBJ2-6; TRBD1 is the table's D call and was not checked against the DNA. TRBV21-1 is a recognized pseudogene. The CDR3 has 17 amino acids. Here the CDR3 reads CASSKDRQVAGANVLTF. CDR3 DNA sequence: TGTGCCAGCAGCAAAGACCGGCAGGTGGCTGGGGCCAACGTCCTGACTTTC.

The chain joins TRBV4-2 to TRBJ2-7; D might be TRBD1 (5 bases). The V end was cut by 1 base, the J end by 5 bases, with 9 bases between. The CDR3 runs to 13 residues. Germline lookup yields CDR1 LGHNA and CDR2 YNFKEQ. The CDR3 DNA reads TGTGCCAGCAGCCAAGTCCAGGGAAACGAGCAGTACTTC. Its translation is CASSQVQGNEQYF.

The J gene is TRBJ2-7, the V gene TRBV29-1; a possible D gene is TRBD2 (5 bases). The CDR3 runs to 12 residues. The germline V gene encodes CDR1 SQVTM and CDR2 ANQGSEA. The V and J ends lost 3 bases and 2 bases respectively, with 8 bases between them. Here the CDR3 reads CSVEDWAYEQYF. The CDR3 bases are TGCAGCGTTGAGGACTGGGCCTACGAGCAGTACTTC.

The gene calls are TRBV7-2 and TRBJ1-1, with D possibly being TRBD1 (6 bases). V was clipped by 3 bases and J by 9 bases, with 14 bases between them. The CDR3 is 13 residues long. Germline-derived CDR1 and CDR2 are SGHTA and FQGNSA. CDR3 region: CASSLDSVMQAFF. The CDR3, as DNA: TGTGCCAGCAGCTTGGACAGCGTCATGCAAGCTTTCTTT.

The J gene is TRBJ2-7, the V gene TRBV19, with D possibly being TRBD2 (5 bases). The CDR3 length is 13 residues. The germline CDR1 and CDR2 sequences are LNHDA and SQIVND (reference sequence). V was shortened by 5 bases and J by 6 bases, with 14 bases between the two germline ends. CDR3 sequence: CASSPRGLFEQYF. The DNA for the CDR3 is TGTGCCAGTAGTCCCCGAGGACTTTTCGAGCAGTACTTC.

V gene TRBV5-6 combines with J gene TRBJ2-2; 7 bases map to TRBD2. There are 15 residues in the CDR3. Germline V gene lookup returns CDR1 SGHDT and CDR2 YYEEEE. V shed 2 bases and J 0 bases; nucleotides not matched to a gene: 1. In DNA form, the CDR3 reads TGTGCCAGCAGCTTTGGACTAGCGAACACCGGGGAGCTGTTTTTT. It specifies CASSFGLANTGELFF.

The V call is TRBV5-1, the J call TRBJ2-1; the match to TRBD2 covers 7 bases. The CDR3 has 16 amino acids. Germline V gene data show CDR1 as SGHRS and CDR2 as YFSETQ. Trimming at V came to 4 bases and at J to 0 bases, leaving 7 bases not matched to a gene. CDR3 coding DNA: TGCGCCAGCAGCCCCCAGGGCGGGAGCTCCTACAATGAGCAGTTCTTC. This sequence encodes CASSPQGGSSYNEQFF.